This TCR beta chain emerged from a study of T cells in Graves' hyperthyroidism and ophthalmopathy. Broader study findings: Expanded thyroid clonotypes (above 0.001) were mostly also found in blood.

In this sample, this clonotype turned up a few times. Its antigen is currently unknown. Trimming removed 5 bases from V and 6 bases from J, with 14 bases in between. The CDR3 loop spans 15 amino acids. The V gene's germline CDR1 is MNHEY and CDR2 SVGAGI. Regions amplified from RNA transcripts were the TCR beta CDR3 regions. When the TCR CDR3 underwent first-round RT-PCR, the HTBI primer set was used. TCRdb itself ran the multiplex PCR reads through MiXCR, one entry per CDR3 protein. Of approximately 640,000 distinct CDR3 sequences listed, roughly 46% are singletons. Sequencing input: peripheral blood or thyroid tissue (not recorded which). The rearrangement joins TRBV6-5 to TRBJ1-6; D unresolved. The receptor's source is an adult man with Graves' disease, either hyperthyroidism or ophthalmopathy (not recorded which). In DNA form, the CDR3 reads TGTGCCAGCAGTGAAGCTCCCGACGGTAATTCACCCCTCCACTTT. It encodes CASSEAPDGNSPLHF.